Sequencing of this TCR beta chain was carried out in a study of metastatic and nonmetastatic thyroid tumors (dated by TCRdb to about 2020). Background for the entire study: For patients with malignant and with benign thyroid disease, the researchers compared repertoires between peripheral blood samples and tumor or nodule tissue samples. On the study overall, not on this receptor specifically: In both blood and tumor samples, malignant tumors were reported to have significantly higher TCR beta diversity than benign nodules.

Libraries were made using PCR. Instrument used: Illumina HiSeq 4000. High-throughput sequencing was used to profile the TCR beta-chain CDR3 region of every patient. As for the original processing: The researchers built a classifier to tell apart papillary thyroid cancer patients with distant metastasis, based on CDR3 differences among clinicopathological groups. To measure repertoire diversity the researchers used the Shannon index, while the Morisita-Horn index served to gauge how similar the tumor and blood repertoires were. The raw public reads went through TCRdb reprocessing: fastp at Q25, MiXCR clone calling, in-frame beta chains kept. The V and J calls come from TCRdb's annotation, not from the publication. This sample gives tens of thousands of clones in total; about 20% of them show up just once. 15% to 19% of the sample belongs to the ten largest clones. CDR1 ENHRY and CDR2 SYGVKD are derived from the germline V gene. Counted from cysteine to phenylalanine, this CDR3 has 15 amino acids. Kept here is only the CDR3 DNA, which spans 45 bases and is read in frame from base 1. Trimming leaves V shorter by 3 bases and J shorter by 2 bases, with the junction holding 3 bases beyond the gene matches.

None of the patients had been given any treatment before thyroid surgery. Patient clinical samples collected from about 2011 to 2018 were retrospectively analysed using T-cell receptor beta sequencing. This clone appeared a few times. The antigen it binds to is not known. No per-base quality is available; no much larger clone lies one base away. The material sequenced was blood. The V and J genes are TRBV10-3 and TRBJ2-5; 10 of the junction bases match TRBD2. The sequence derives from a female donor with papillary thyroid cancer or a benign thyroid nodule (not recorded which). Some clones in this sample may be carry-over from other donors' samples. In nucleotides, the sequence is TGTGCCATCAGTGACCGGACTAGCGGACAAGAGACCCAGTACTTC. This codes for CAISDRTSGQETQYF.